Sequencing of this TCR beta chain was carried out in a study of cytomegalovirus exposure and HLA in healthy donors. Primers for the PCR totalled 60 Vbeta and 13 Jbeta. Sequenced by immunoSEQ multiplex PCR; TCRdb stores in-frame clones only, minus some. The data hold about 180,000 clones, with around 73% observed a single time. Study outcomes and limitations: The listing of 150 or so TCR beta chains classed them as cytomegalovirus-associated. Donor immune exposure was known only as CMV serostatus. What TCR beta sequences reportedly achieved was accurate prediction of HLA-A and HLA-B alleles in most subjects.

V dropped 5 bases and J dropped 5 bases, with 15 bases sitting between them. CDR1 is SEHNR and CDR2 is FQNEAQ in the germline V gene (reference sequence). The CDR3 is 14 residues long. On this clone: Its antigen is not known.

The receptor was derived from a man in his 60s in good health and CMV-seronegative. This chain connects TRBV7-9 to TRBJ2-5, with D possibly matching TRBD2 (5 bases). Sequences were obtained from PBMCs. CDR3 in amino acids: CASSKSPGGETQYF. CDR3 coding DNA: TGTGCCAGCAGCAAGTCCCCGGGCGGGGAGACCCAGTACTTC.